The 25 T cell receptor beta chains listed next were all sequenced from one sample in a study of blood T cell repertoires in COVID-19. Here immunoSEQ multiplex PCR was the method, and the copy in TCRdb shows in-frame clones only, minus some. The table has about 180,000 clones, 80% to 90% seen once. Material for sequencing was peripheral blood. The receptors stem from a man aged 45-65 years with active or convalescent COVID-19.

V is TRBV25-1 and J is TRBJ2-7; D might be TRBD1 (6 bases). CDR1 MGHDK and CDR2 SYGVNS come from the germline V gene. The V end lost 1 base, the J end lost 0 bases, and 13 bases lay between the germline ends. The CDR3 covers 16 residues. The CDR3 nucleotides read TGTGCCAGCAGTGAATCCGGCAGGGGTGGCTCCTACGAGCAGTACTTC. Protein: CASSESGRGGSYEQYF.

The genes are TRBV5-1 and TRBJ1-1; 7 positions agree with TRBD1. CDR1 is SGHRS and CDR2 is YFSETQ in the germline V gene. This CDR3 has 14 residues. V was clipped by 0 bases and J by 4 bases; unmatched bases: 3. CDR3 loop: CASSLARGPTEAFF. DNA for the CDR3: TGCGCCAGCAGCTTGGCAAGGGGGCCCACTGAAGCTTTCTTT.

The chain uses TRBV7-3 and TRBJ2-3, with D unresolved. Trimming removed 2 bases from V and 0 bases from J, with 6 bases in between. This CDR3 is 14 amino acids long. From germline, CDR1 is SGHTA and CDR2 FQGTGA. CDR3 region: CASSLGASTDTQYF. CDR3 in DNA: TGTGCCAGCAGCTTAGGAGCAAGCACAGATACGCAGTATTTT. The full variable domain, in which reference TRBV7-3 and TRBJ2-3 provide the parts outside the CDR3, is GAGVSQTPSNKVTEKGKYVELRCDPISGHTALYWYRQSLGQGPEFLIYFQGTGAADDSGLPNDRFFAVRPEGSVSTLKIQRTERGDSAVYLCASSLGASTDTQYFGPGTRLTVL.

V is TRBV5-6 and J is TRBJ1-5; 10 positions match TRBD1. This CDR3 spans 17 amino acids. The junction had 6 bases not matched to a gene; V was cut back by 1 base and J by 2 bases. CDR1 and CDR2 (germline): SGHDT, YYEEEE. CDR3 sequence (DNA): TGTGCCAGCAGCTTGAGGTCCGGGACAGGGGGCAATCAGCCCCAGCATTTT. Its protein is CASSLRSGTGGNQPQHF.

V is TRBV7-7 and J is TRBJ2-5; 9 positions match TRBD2. Per germline, CDR1 SSHAT and CDR2 FNYEAQ (reference sequence). The CDR3 has 13 amino acids. The V gene end was trimmed by 5 bases and the J gene end by 4 bases; junction bases not matched to a gene: 2. CDR3 DNA: TGTGCCAGCAGCGCTAGCGGGGCAGAGACCCAGTACTTC. This encodes CASSASGAETQYF.

The chain couples TRBV7-6 to TRBJ2-1, with TRBD1 matching 7 bases. In germline, CDR1 is SGHVS, CDR2 FNYEAQ. The junction had 6 bases not matched to a gene; V was cut back by 1 base and J by 9 bases. There are 14 residues in the CDR3. The CDR3 region has the DNA TGTGCCAGCAGCTTAGGGCAGGGGGAAGGTGAGCAGTTCTTC. It codes for CASSLGQGEGEQFF.

This chain joins TRBV19 and TRBJ2-7; possibly TRBD1 for D (6 bases). Germline V gene lookup returns CDR1 LNHDA and CDR2 SQIVND (reference sequence). V lost 3 bases and J lost 3, with 12 bases in between. The CDR3 covers 14 residues. The CDR3 here is CASSMSGEIYEQYF. The CDR3 DNA follows: TGTGCCAGTAGTATGTCAGGGGAAATCTACGAGCAGTACTTC.

The chain has TRBV7-2 and TRBJ2-5; TRBD2 agrees at 8 bases. Per germline, CDR1 SGHTA and CDR2 FQGNSA. V gave up 5 bases and J gave up 1 base; unmatched junction bases: 3. This CDR3 region has 14 residues. The CDR3, as DNA: TGTGCCAGCAGCGACACTAGCGGCCAAGAGACCCAGTACTTC. Its protein is CASSDTSGQETQYF.

The chain joins TRBV6-4 to TRBJ2-3; 12 bases fit TRBD2. This CDR3 is built from 15 residues. Looked up from germline, CDR1 is MRHNA and CDR2 is SNTAGT. With V trimmed by 6 bases and J by 3 bases, 4 bases remained unmatched. The CDR3 is CASRLAGGETDTQYF. The CDR3, as DNA: TGTGCCAGCAGACTAGCGGGGGGTGAGACAGATACGCAGTATTTT.

This chain uses TRBV7-2 with TRBJ1-5; D may be TRBD1 (5 bases). CDR1 SGHTA and CDR2 FQGNSA come from the germline V gene. The CDR3 has 16 amino acids. The V end lost 7 bases, the J end lost 2 bases, and 18 bases lay between the germline ends. DNA for the CDR3: TGTGCCAGCACCATGGGGGGGTCTATCGGCAATCAGCCCCAGCATTTT. Translated, it gives CASTMGGSIGNQPQHF.

The J gene is TRBJ2-1, the V gene TRBV6-4; D perhaps matches TRBD1 (6 bases). Between the trimmed V and J ends, which lost 6 bases and 0 bases, there was a span of 12 bases. Germline CDR1 reads MRHNA; CDR2 reads SNTAGT. The CDR3 consists of 15 residues. The DNA of the CDR3 is TGTGCCAGCAGCGAGGGGGTAAGCTCCTACAATGAGCAGTTCTTC. This codes for CASSEGVSSYNEQFF.

This clone came up once. The rearrangement uses TRBV7-9 and TRBJ2-4, with D uncertain. V lost 1 base to trimming and J lost 1 base, with 11 bases between them. The germline gives CDR1 SEHNR, CDR2 FQNEAQ (reference sequence). This CDR3 has 16 amino acids. In nucleotides, the CDR3 is TGTGCCAGCAGCTTAGAAAATAGCACGGCCAAAAACATTCAGTACTTC. Protein product: CASSLENSTAKNIQYF. The full variable domain, with the rest looked up from reference TRBV7-9 and TRBJ2-4, is DTGVSQNPRHKITKRGQNVTFRCDPISEHNRLYWYRQTLGQGPEFLTYFQNEAQLEKSRLLSDRFSAERPKGSFSTLEIQRTEQGDSAMYLCASSLENSTAKNIQYFGAGTRLSVL.

The chain carries TRBV5-1 and TRBJ1-6; 9 bases match TRBD1. V was pared by 7 bases and J by 5 bases, with 1 base of the junction left unmatched. CDR1 is SGHRS, CDR2 YFSETQ, per germline. The CDR3 contains 13 residues. As DNA, the CDR3 is TGCGCCAGCGGGGACAGGGATAATTCACCCCTCCACTTT. It codes for CASGDRDNSPLHF.

The chain joins TRBV19 to TRBJ1-2; 7 nucleotides line up with TRBD1. The germline V gene has CDR1 LNHDA and CDR2 SQIVND (reference sequence). CDR3 length: 15 amino acids. Germline trimming cut 6 bases from V and 4 bases from J; bases unmatched to any gene: 11. The DNA of the CDR3 is TGTGCCAGTAGACCGCCCCGGACAGGAGGCTATGGCTACACCTTC. Its translation: CASRPPRTGGYGYTF.

The rearrangement links TRBV7-2 to TRBJ1-1; D gene uncertain. CDR1 and CDR2 from the germline V gene are SGHTA and FQGNSA. The V end lost 4 bases, the J end lost 6 bases, and 12 bases lay between the germline ends. The CDR3 has 13 residues. CDR3 sequence (DNA): TGTGCCAGCAGCTCCCTGACGGGGTCTGAAGCTTTCTTT. The encoded protein is CASSSLTGSEAFF. The full variable domain, completed using reference TRBV7-2 and TRBJ1-1, is GAGVSQSPSNKVTEKGKDVELRCDPISGHTALYWYRQSLGQGLEFLIYFQGNSAPDKSGLPSDRFSAERTGGSVSTLTIQRTQQEDSAVYLCASSSLTGSEAFFGQGTRLTVV.

The DNA for the CDR3 is TGTGCCAGCAGCTTAAGGACAGAGTCTTATGGCTACACCTTC. Its translation: CASSLRTESYGYTF. The gene calls are TRBV11-1 and TRBJ1-2, with a weak D call TRBD1 (6 bases). The germline V gene encodes CDR1 SGHAT and CDR2 FQDESV (reference sequence). The CDR3 is 14 amino acids. With 2 bases removed from V and 5 bases from J, the gap between germline ends came to 12 bases.

The gene calls are TRBV18 and TRBJ1-5; D gene unclear. CDR3 length equals 14 residues. Germline lookup yields CDR1 KGHSH and CDR2 LQKENI. Trimming took off 1 base at V and 4 bases at J, with 8 bases between the two ends. As DNA, the CDR3 is TGTGCCAGCTCACCACTGCAGGAAAATCAGCCCCAGCATTTT. Protein: CASSPLQENQPQHF.

V gene TRBV30 combines with J gene TRBJ2-5; no definite D call. This CDR3 has 15 amino acids. Germline loops: CDR1 GTSNPN, CDR2 SVGIG (reference sequence). V was shortened by 0 bases and J by 1 base, with 12 bases between the two germline ends. The CDR3 sequence is CAWSVAGLAQETQYF. The DNA of the CDR3 is TGTGCCTGGAGTGTAGCAGGATTGGCCCAAGAGACCCAGTACTTC.

The CDR3 coding sequence is TGTGCCAGCAGCGTAGCAGTAGGGGATGAGCAGTTCTTC. Translated: CASSVAVGDEQFF. The V and J genes are TRBV9 and TRBJ2-1; D possibly corresponds to TRBD1 (5 bases). The germline V gene has CDR1 SGDLS and CDR2 YYNGEE. V lost 0 bases and J lost 8, with 9 bases in between. The CDR3 is 13 residues long.

The rearrangement links TRBV9 to TRBJ1-2; D not certain. Germline lookup yields CDR1 SGDLS and CDR2 YYNGEE. The CDR3 spans 13 residues. The V end was cut by 3 bases, the J end by 0 bases, with 6 bases between. The CDR3 spells CASSAAANYGYTF. CDR3 bases: TGTGCCAGCAGCGCCGCAGCTAACTATGGCTACACCTTC.

The V gene is TRBV19, the J gene TRBJ2-1; D is perhaps TRBD2 (6 bases). The germline V and J ends were trimmed by 4 bases and 0 bases, with 7 bases remaining between them. This CDR3 is 14 amino acids long. Germline CDR1 is LNHDA and CDR2 is SQIVND (reference sequence). The CDR3 reads CASSTGVSYNEQFF. The CDR3 nucleotides read TGTGCCAGTAGTACGGGAGTCTCCTACAATGAGCAGTTCTTC.

This clone was seen only once. The chain joins TRBV24-1 to TRBJ2-3; perhaps TRBD1 as D (5 bases). This CDR3 has 13 residues. V lost 9 bases, J lost 2 bases, and 11 bases lay in between. CDR1 and CDR2 from the germline V gene are KGHDR and SFDVKD. This chain's CDR3 is CATVSGSTDTQYF. CDR3 in DNA: TGTGCCACCGTATCAGGGTCCACAGATACGCAGTATTTT.

This clone was seen more than once but under ten times. The V call is TRBV9, the J call TRBJ1-2, with D possibly being TRBD1 (5 bases). V lost 7 bases and J 0 bases, leaving 19 bases between the germline ends. From germline, CDR1 is SGDLS and CDR2 YYNGEE. The CDR3 is made up of 16 amino acids. The CDR3, as DNA: TGTGCCAGCGCGGGGACGGGAGAGGAGACTAACTATGGCTACACCTTC. This codes for CASAGTGEETNYGYTF.

Regarding this clone: Within the sample, other DNA sequences also encode this same CDR3. V gene TRBV2 combines with J gene TRBJ2-5; D may be TRBD1 (6 bases). The germline V and J ends were trimmed by 7 bases and 5 bases, with 11 bases remaining between them. Germline V gives CDR1 SNHLY, CDR2 FYNNEI. The CDR3 is made up of 12 amino acids. The CDR3 nucleotides are TGTGCCAGCATAGCGAGGGGGGAGACCCAGTACTTC. Protein sequence: CASIARGETQYF.

Remarks on this clone: Different DNA sequences within this sample yield the same CDR3. The rearrangement uses TRBV7-6 and TRBJ1-1, with D unresolved. V was shortened by 6 bases and J by 1 base, with 9 bases between the two germline ends. Germline CDR1 reads SGHVS; CDR2 reads FNYEAQ. The CDR3 has 13 residues. The CDR3: CASSTQENTEAFF. The CDR3 DNA follows: TGTGCCAGCAGTACCCAGGAGAACACTGAAGCTTTCTTT.